This T cell receptor beta chain was identified during a study of blood T cells in healthy people across ages. Primers used in a second PCR of roughly 6 to 11 cycles were a sample-barcoded 5' primer and a J-beta primer mix. No fewer than 2.5 million CDR3-containing paired-end reads came from each sample. TCRdb redid the calling of the 5' RACE reads with MiXCR, one entry per CDR3 protein. This table has about 680,000 distinct CDR3 sequences, around 48% appearing once. This CDR3 comprises 17 residues. CDR1 is MDHEN, CDR2 SYDVKM, per germline. With 2 bases clipped from V and 1 base from J, the junction kept 6 bases outside the gene matches. This clonotype came up many times. Its target is unknown. Study-wide results and limits: The lack of PBMC sorting stopped any conclusive naive versus antigen-experienced comparison. A greater number of naive CD4+ cells and higher diversity distinguished long-lived donors from aged donors.

The sequencing sample was made of blood. This receptor was taken from a woman aged 55-70 years in good health. The chain uses TRBV28 and TRBJ2-3; 10 positions agree with TRBD2. The CDR3 loop is CASSLGASGSGTDTQYF. The CDR3 DNA sequence: TGTGCCAGCAGTTTAGGTGCTAGCGGGAGTGGCACAGATACGCAGTATTTT.